This T cell receptor (beta chain) was sequenced in a study of PD-L1 blockade in urothelial cancer. Study in general: Patients commenced atezolizumab around 2014, and it was given at 1,200 mg intravenously every 3 weeks. Median T cell yield from blood was approximately 130,000.

Time point reported: pretreatment peripheral blood. This clone was counted between two and nine times. The method was immunoSEQ multiplex PCR; TCRdb's version includes in-frame clones alone and lacks a portion of them. The sample includes tens of thousands of clones, under 90% of them seen just once. The CDR3 is 13 amino acids. Germline V gives CDR1 MNHEY, CDR2 SVGAGI. After removal of 5 bases from V and 7 bases from J, the junction contained 6 bases not matched to a gene. V and J are TRBV6-5 and TRBJ1-2; 8 bases fit TRBD1. Sequenced material: PBMCs, taken around atezolizumab (anti-PD-L1) treatment. The source of this sequence is a man in his sixties with urothelial cancer. The CDR3 spells CASSEDREFGYTF. CDR3 in DNA: TGTGCCAGCAGTGAGGACAGGGAGTTTGGCTACACCTTC.